The 14 T cell receptor beta chains below all came from one sample that was sequenced in a study of T cells expressing NK-cell markers. With the 5' RACE reads reprocessed, TCRdb shows one record per CDR3 protein and no DNA. Its table lists roughly 280,000 distinct CDR3 sequences. The sequenced sample was blood T cells: a sorted CD56 or NKG2C T cell subset, CD4+ or CD8+ T cells, or bulk PBMC T cells (not recorded which). Receptors originate from a man aged 18 to 30 in good health.

J is TRBJ2-2 and V is TRBV6-2 or TRBV6-3. The V gene's germline CDR1 is MNHEY and CDR2 SVGEGT. This CDR3 region has 15 residues. CDR3 protein: CASSYGQGDTGELFF.

CDR3 region: CASTKGSRNSPLHF. This chain links TRBV2 with TRBJ1-6; without DNA, the TCRdb call of TRBD1 cannot be checked. The length of the CDR3 is 14 residues. Germline values: CDR1 SNHLY, CDR2 FYNNEI.

The V and J genes are TRBV29-1 and TRBJ2-5. In germline, CDR1 is SQVTM, CDR2 ANQGSEA. This CDR3 spans 12 amino acids. The CDR3 here is CSVDLQQETQYF.

This chain joins TRBV6-2 or TRBV6-3 and TRBJ2-2; TCRdb's D gene call, TRBD1, goes unchecked for lack of DNA. In germline, CDR1 is MNHEY, CDR2 SVGEGT. The CDR3 length is 14 residues. This CDR3 reads CASSARDSTGELFF.

V and J are TRBV7-9 and TRBJ2-1; TCRdb's D gene call, TRBD1, goes unchecked for lack of DNA. The germline V gene encodes CDR1 SEHNR and CDR2 FQNEAQ (reference sequence). This CDR3 contains 17 residues. This chain's CDR3 is CASSLVGDRSSYNEQFF.

This rearrangement joins TRBV10-3 to TRBJ1-6. CDR1 is ENHRY and CDR2 is SYGVKD in the germline V gene. The CDR3 totals 13 residues. CDR3 amino acids: CATRRQGDSPLHF.

The V and J genes are TRBV7-2 and TRBJ2-1; TCRdb lists TRBD1, though no DNA is available to test this call. The germline CDR1 and CDR2 sequences are SGHTA and FQGNSA. The CDR3 consists of 14 residues. The chain's CDR3 is CASSPVGGDREQFF.

This sequence joins TRBV12-3 or TRBV12-4 and TRBJ1-3. There are 15 residues in the CDR3. Here the CDR3 reads CASRFRGESGNTIYF.

The chain recombines TRBV28 with TRBJ1-2; absent DNA, TCRdb's TRBD1 call cannot be checked. The CDR3 extends over 14 amino acids. Germline CDR1 reads MDHEN; CDR2 reads SYDVKM. CDR3 sequence reads: CASSFNWGNYGYTF.

The chain carries TRBV11-2 and TRBJ1-1. Looked up from germline, CDR1 is SGHAT and CDR2 is FQNNGV. CDR3 length equals 15 residues. This CDR3 reads CASSPYVGSNTEAFF. The whole variable domain, remainder taken from reference TRBV11-2 and TRBJ1-1, is EAGVAQSPRYKIIEKRQSVAFWCNPISGHATLYWYQQILGQGPKLLIQFQNNGVVDDSQLPKDRFSAERLKGVDSTLKIQPAKLEDSAVYLCASSPYVGSNTEAFFGQGTRLTVV.

The chain has TRBV20-1 and TRBJ1-6; the D gene TCRdb calls, TRBD1, cannot be checked with no DNA. The germline V gene encodes CDR1 DFQATT and CDR2 SNEGSKA (reference sequence). CDR3 length: 14 residues. The CDR3 spells CSASYRGRNSPLHF.

V is TRBV29-1 and J is TRBJ1-3. Germline CDR1 reads SQVTM; CDR2 reads ANQGSEA. The CDR3 runs to 12 residues. CDR3 protein: CSVVFWGNTIYF.

The rearrangement links TRBV12-3 or TRBV12-4 to TRBJ1-2; the D call from TCRdb, TRBD1, cannot be confirmed without DNA. The CDR3 consists of 14 residues. The CDR3 loop reads CASGQRGQNYGYTF.

The chain has TRBV29-1 and TRBJ2-3. Germline CDR1 and CDR2: SQVTM and ANQGSEA. CDR3 size: 13 residues. The CDR3 sequence is CSVSANPTDTQYF.